This TCR beta chain was identified in a study of a mutant IDH1 vaccine in newly diagnosed glioma. The sample's time point: week 35, safety follow-up. Alongside topical imiquimod, each dose of vaccine comprised 300 ug of mutant IDH1 20-mer peptide. CDR3 length: 12 amino acids. Trimming at V came to 7 bases and at J to 9 bases, leaving 4 bases not matched to a gene. Germline V gives CDR1 SNHLY, CDR2 FYNNEI. This clone has only a few counts. Its antigen remains unidentified. Measured with immunoSEQ multiplex PCR; TCRdb has only the in-frame clones, and not every one. The table has more than 25,000 clones, roughly 79% seen once.

The receptor's source is a woman in her thirties with glioma. Some clones in this sample may be carry-over from other donors' samples. The V call is TRBV2, the J call TRBJ2-4, with TRBD1 identical over 9 bases. The sample consisted of PBMCs, taken from a glioma patient whose treatment included an IDH1 peptide vaccine. The CDR3 spells CASKGQGSIQYF. CDR3 DNA sequence: TGTGCCAGCAAGGGACAGGGATCCATTCAGTACTTC.